This TCR beta chain was retrieved from a study of beta chain features in type 1 diabetes. Trimming stripped 3 bases from V and 2 bases from J, with 8 bases between. In germline, CDR1 is SGDLS, CDR2 YYNGEE. The CDR3 runs to 13 residues. Sorting gave populations that all exceeded 95% purity. Expressed TCRB transcripts were sequenced because the entire RNA isolate underwent reverse transcription. Repertoires were generated with immunoSEQ multiplex PCR, while TCRdb's copy carries only in-frame clones and drops some. The table records under 950,000 clones, 17% of them present only once. A note on this clone: Other DNA variants within this sample encode the same CDR3.

This TCR derives from a woman aged 18-30 years in good health. This rearrangement joins TRBV9 to TRBJ2-5; a weak D match, TRBD1 (6 bases). Sequenced: naive CD4+ T cells from blood. The CDR3 reads CASSAGQQETQYF. The DNA of the CDR3 is TGTGCCAGCAGCGCGGGACAACAAGAGACCCAGTACTTC.